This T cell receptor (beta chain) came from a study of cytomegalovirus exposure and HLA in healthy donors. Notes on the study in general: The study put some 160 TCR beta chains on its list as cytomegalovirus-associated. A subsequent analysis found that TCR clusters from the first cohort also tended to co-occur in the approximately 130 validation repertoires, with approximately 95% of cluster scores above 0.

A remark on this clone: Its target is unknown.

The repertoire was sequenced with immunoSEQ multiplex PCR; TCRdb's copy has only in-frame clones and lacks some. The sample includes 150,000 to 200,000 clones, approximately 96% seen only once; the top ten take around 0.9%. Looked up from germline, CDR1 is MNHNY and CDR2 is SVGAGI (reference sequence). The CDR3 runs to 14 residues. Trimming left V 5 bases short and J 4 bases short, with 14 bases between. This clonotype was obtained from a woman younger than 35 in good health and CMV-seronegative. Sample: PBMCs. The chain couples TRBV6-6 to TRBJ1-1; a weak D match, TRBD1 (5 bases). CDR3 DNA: TGTGCCAGCAGTCCCCCGGGGGGGACCACTGAAGCTTTCTTT. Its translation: CASSPPGGTTEAFF.